This passage covers 14 T cell receptor beta chains from one sample sequenced in a study of T cell responses to AZD1222 COVID-19 vaccine. Profiled with immunoSEQ multiplex PCR; TCRdb holds only in-frame clones, not every one. Of some 140,000 clones in the sample, 85% to 95% were seen once. This specimen was peripheral blood, taken on day 0 of AZD1222 vaccination. Every receptor here comes from an adult in good health.

This rearrangement joins TRBV7-9 to TRBJ1-1; no clear D gene. Germline CDR1 SEHNR, CDR2 FQNEAQ (reference sequence). CDR3 length: 13 amino acids. V was pared by 1 base and J by 3 bases, with 6 bases between. As DNA, the CDR3 is TGTGCCAGCAGCTTAGTGAGTGACACTGAAGCTTTCTTT. Residues: CASSLVSDTEAFF.

The chain employs TRBV2 and TRBJ2-1, with a weak D call TRBD2 (6 bases). The CDR3 consists of 12 residues. Germline CDR1 reads SNHLY; CDR2 reads FYNNEI. V lost 6 bases, J lost 13 bases, and 16 bases lay in between. CDR3 protein: CASRGTGTSQFF. The CDR3 coding sequence is TGTGCCAGCAGGGGGACCGGGACTTCACAGTTCTTC.

The J gene is TRBJ1-6, the V gene TRBV9, with 7 bases lining up with TRBD1. The J segment lost 6 bases and the V segment lost 5 bases, leaving 5 bases of the junction unmatched. This CDR3 is 14 amino acids long. Germline values: CDR1 SGDLS, CDR2 YYNGEE. The CDR3 reads CASRNRDSNSPLHF. The CDR3 DNA is TGTGCCAGCAGGAACCGGGACAGTAATTCACCCCTCCACTTT. The full variable domain, rest sourced from reference TRBV9 and TRBJ1-6, is DSGVTQTPKHLITATGQRVTLRCSPRSGDLSVYWYQQSLDQGLQFLIQYYNGEERAKGNILERFSAQQFPDLHSELNLSSLELGDSALYFCASRNRDSNSPLHFGNGTRLTVT.

This clone was seen repeatedly, ten times or more. The V gene is TRBV4-2, the J gene TRBJ2-3, with D possibly being TRBD2 (7 bases). Trimming took 0 bases from V and 4 from J, leaving 14 bases between them. The CDR3 contains 16 residues. CDR1 is LGHNA and CDR2 is YNFKEQ in the germline V gene. The CDR3: CASSQERSGGPDTQYF. The CDR3, as DNA: TGTGCCAGCAGCCAAGAGAGATCGGGGGGCCCAGATACGCAGTATTTT.

This clone was seen just once. The chain couples TRBV11-3 to TRBJ2-1, with no clear D. The germline V and J ends were trimmed by 5 bases and 3 bases, with 8 bases remaining between them. Per the germline V gene, CDR1 is SGHNT and CDR2 is YENEEA. This CDR3 is 13 amino acids long. CDR3 in amino acids: CASSLGFYNEQFF. In nucleotides, the CDR3 is TGTGCCAGCAGCCTCGGGTTCTACAATGAGCAGTTCTTC. The full variable domain, completed using reference TRBV11-3 and TRBJ2-1, is EAGVVQSPRYKIIEKKQPVAFWCNPISGHNTLYWYLQNLGQGPELLIRYENEEAVDDSQLPKDRFSAERLKGVDSTLKIQPAELGDSAVYLCASSLGFYNEQFFGPGTRLTVL.

This clone is a singleton in its sample. The chain has TRBV18 and TRBJ2-3, with D possibly TRBD1 on 5 matching bases. Deletions cut 1 base from V and 0 bases from J, with 11 bases between. This CDR3 contains 16 residues. Germline V gene sequence: CDR1 KGHSH, CDR2 LQKENI. The CDR3 coding sequence is TGTGCCAGCTCACCACTAGGACAAACGAGCACAGATACGCAGTATTTT. Its translation is CASSPLGQTSTDTQYF.

J is TRBJ1-5 and V is TRBV4-2, with TRBD1 matching over 9 bases. V lost 1 base and J lost 6; bases outside the gene matches: 7. The CDR3 covers 16 residues. Germline V gene sequence: CDR1 LGHNA, CDR2 YNFKEQ. This CDR3 reads CASSQGRTGGRQPQHF. The CDR3 bases are TGTGCCAGCAGCCAAGGTCGAACAGGGGGCCGTCAGCCCCAGCATTTT.

The chain combines TRBV19 with TRBJ1-1, with TRBD1 as a possible D gene (5 bases). Trimming took 2 bases from V and 1 from J, leaving 11 bases between them. Germline V gene lookup returns CDR1 LNHDA and CDR2 SQIVND (reference sequence). The CDR3 contains 15 residues. The CDR3 loop reads CASSISGAGNTEAFF. The CDR3 DNA reads TGTGCCAGTAGTATAAGCGGGGCAGGGAACACTGAAGCTTTCTTT.

CDR3 region: CASSPPGHTGELFF. In nucleotides, the CDR3 is TGCGCCAGCAGCCCGCCAGGGCACACCGGGGAGCTGTTTTTT. This chain uses TRBV4-1 with TRBJ2-2; a possible D gene is TRBD1 (5 bases). V was pared by 4 bases and J by 3 bases, with 9 bases between. The germline V gene encodes CDR1 MGHRA and CDR2 YSYEKL. The CDR3 extends over 14 amino acids.

In this sample, this clone turned up once. V usage is TRBV10-1 and J usage is TRBJ2-5; D possibly corresponds to TRBD2 (6 bases). Trimming took off 7 bases at V and 1 base at J, with 10 bases between the two ends. Germline values: CDR1 WNHNN, CDR2 SYGVQD (reference sequence). The CDR3 is 13 amino acids. CDR3 sequence: CASNPGLQETQYF. Here the CDR3 DNA reads TGCGCCAGCAACCCGGGACTCCAAGAGACCCAGTACTTC.

The chain couples TRBV7-2 to TRBJ1-5; a weak D match, TRBD1 (6 bases). Germline-derived CDR1 and CDR2 are SGHTA and FQGNSA. The V end lost 1 base, the J end lost 4 bases, and 14 bases lay between the germline ends. The CDR3 has 16 amino acids. CDR3 protein: CASSLGLTGTNQPQHF. As DNA, the CDR3 is TGTGCCAGCAGCTTAGGTCTTACAGGGACTAATCAGCCCCAGCATTTT.

The gene calls are TRBV30 and TRBJ1-6; D unresolved. Trimming pared 0 bases from V and 9 bases from J, leaving 3 bases between. Per the germline V gene, CDR1 is GTSNPN and CDR2 is SVGIG (reference sequence). The CDR3 is made up of 11 amino acids. Written as DNA, the CDR3 is TGTGCCTGGAGTGTAAGTTCACCCCTCCACTTT. Encoded protein: CAWSVSSPLHF.

This clone was seen only once. The CDR3 DNA is TGTGCCAGCAGCCAAGAGGGGGGAGCGCACGGCTACACCTTC. It encodes CASSQEGGAHGYTF. V usage is TRBV3-1 (or the pseudogene TRBV3-2) and J usage is TRBJ1-2, with a possible D match to TRBD1 (5 bases). The CDR3 has 14 residues. CDR1 is LGHDT and CDR2 is YNNKEL in the germline V gene (reference sequence). The V gene lost 0 bases and the J gene lost 8 bases, with 13 bases spanning the gap.

The chain employs TRBV10-3 and TRBJ2-3, with D uncertain. This CDR3 region has 11 residues. Germline lookup yields CDR1 ENHRY and CDR2 SYGVKD. Trimming took off 6 bases at V and 1 base at J, with 2 bases between the two ends. CDR3: CAIRRTDTQYF. The CDR3 nucleotides read TGTGCCATCAGACGCACAGATACGCAGTATTTT.